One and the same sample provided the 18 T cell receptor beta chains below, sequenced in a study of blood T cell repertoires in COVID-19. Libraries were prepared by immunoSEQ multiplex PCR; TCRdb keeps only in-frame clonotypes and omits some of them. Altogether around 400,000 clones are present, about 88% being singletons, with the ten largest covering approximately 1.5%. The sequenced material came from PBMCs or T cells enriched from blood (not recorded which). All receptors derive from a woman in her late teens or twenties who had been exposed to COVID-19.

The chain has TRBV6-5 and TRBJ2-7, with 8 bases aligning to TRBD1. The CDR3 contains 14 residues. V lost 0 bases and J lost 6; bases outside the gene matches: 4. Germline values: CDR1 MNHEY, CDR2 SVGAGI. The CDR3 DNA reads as TGTGCCAGCAGTTACTCCCCGGGACAGGCCGAGCAGTACTTC. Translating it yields CASSYSPGQAEQYF.

The CDR3, as DNA: TGTGCCAGCAGTCCCACAACAGGGGGCCTCTATGGCTACACCTTC. Translation: CASSPTTGGLYGYTF. The chain combines TRBV28 with TRBJ1-2, with 9 bases lining up with TRBD1. V shed 5 bases, J shed 4 bases, and the junction held 8 bases outside the gene matches. Germline loops: CDR1 MDHEN, CDR2 SYDVKM. The CDR3 is 15 amino acids.

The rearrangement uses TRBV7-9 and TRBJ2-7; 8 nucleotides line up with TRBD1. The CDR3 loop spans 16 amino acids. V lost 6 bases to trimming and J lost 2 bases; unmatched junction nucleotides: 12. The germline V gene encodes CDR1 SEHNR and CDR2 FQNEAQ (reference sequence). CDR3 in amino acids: CASRGYGGTGAYEQYF. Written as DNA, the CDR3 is TGTGCCAGCAGAGGATACGGCGGGACAGGAGCCTACGAGCAGTACTTC.

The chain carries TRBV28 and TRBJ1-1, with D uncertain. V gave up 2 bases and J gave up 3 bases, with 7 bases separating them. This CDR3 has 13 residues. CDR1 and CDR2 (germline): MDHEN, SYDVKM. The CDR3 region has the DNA TGTGCCAGCAGTTTACAGTTGGACACTGAAGCTTTCTTT. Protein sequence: CASSLQLDTEAFF.

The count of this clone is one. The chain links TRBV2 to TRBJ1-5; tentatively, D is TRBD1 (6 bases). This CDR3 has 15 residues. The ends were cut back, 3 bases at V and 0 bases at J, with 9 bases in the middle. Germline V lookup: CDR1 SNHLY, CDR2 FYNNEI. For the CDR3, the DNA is TGTGCCAGCAGTGACAGGGGAATTAGCAATCAGCCCCAGCATTTT. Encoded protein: CASSDRGISNQPQHF.

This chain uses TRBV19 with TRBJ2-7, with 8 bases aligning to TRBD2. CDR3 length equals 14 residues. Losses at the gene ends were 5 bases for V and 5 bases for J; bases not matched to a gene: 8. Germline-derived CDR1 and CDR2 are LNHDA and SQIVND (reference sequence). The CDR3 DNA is TGTGCCAGTAGTTCTCGAGCGGGAGTTGACGAGCAGTACTTC. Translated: CASSSRAGVDEQYF. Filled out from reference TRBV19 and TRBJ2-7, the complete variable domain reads DGGITQSPKYLFRKEGQNVTLSCEQNLNHDAMYWYRQDPGQGLRLIYYSQIVNDFQKGDIAEGYSVSREKKESFPLTVTSAQKNPTAFYLCASSSRAGVDEQYFGPGTRLTVT.

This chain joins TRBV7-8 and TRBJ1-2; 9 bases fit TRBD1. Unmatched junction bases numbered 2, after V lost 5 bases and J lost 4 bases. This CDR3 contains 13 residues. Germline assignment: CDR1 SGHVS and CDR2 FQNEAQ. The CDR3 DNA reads TGTGCCAGCAGCGCGGACAGGGGCTATGGCTACACCTTC. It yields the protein CASSADRGYGYTF.

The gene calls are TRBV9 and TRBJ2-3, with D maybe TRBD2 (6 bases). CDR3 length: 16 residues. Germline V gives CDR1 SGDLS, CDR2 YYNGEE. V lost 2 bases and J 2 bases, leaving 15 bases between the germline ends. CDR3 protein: CASSVIAGNPTDTQYF. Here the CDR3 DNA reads TGTGCCAGCAGCGTCATTGCGGGGAACCCCACAGATACGCAGTATTTT.

The CDR3 coding sequence is TGTGCCAGCAGTGAAGCGACGGGGCAGTACTTC. Amino acid sequence: CASSEATGQYF. The chain combines TRBV2 with TRBJ2-7; D gene ambiguous. The CDR3 is made up of 11 amino acids. V shed 0 bases and J shed 9 bases, with 6 bases lying between them. Germline CDR1 reads SNHLY; CDR2 reads FYNNEI. Filled out from reference TRBV2 and TRBJ2-7, the complete variable domain reads EPEVTQTPSHQVTQMGQEVILRCVPISNHLYFYWYRQILGQKVEFLVSFYNNEISEKSEIFDDQFSVERPDGSNFTLKIRSTKLEDSAMYFCASSEATGQYFGPGTRLTVT.

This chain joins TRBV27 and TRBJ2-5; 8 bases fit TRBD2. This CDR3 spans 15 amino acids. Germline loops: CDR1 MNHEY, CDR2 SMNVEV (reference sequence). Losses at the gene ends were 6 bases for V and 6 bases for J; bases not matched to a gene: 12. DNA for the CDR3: TGTGCCAGCAGACCTACAGAGCGGGGGCGGCAGACCCAGTACTTC. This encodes CASRPTERGRQTQYF.

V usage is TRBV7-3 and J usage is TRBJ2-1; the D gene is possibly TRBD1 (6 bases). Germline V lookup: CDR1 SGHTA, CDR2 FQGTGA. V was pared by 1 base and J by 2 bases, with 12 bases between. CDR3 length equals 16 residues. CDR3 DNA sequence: TGTGCCAGCAGCTTAAGTCGGACAGACCCCTACAATGAGCAGTTCTTC. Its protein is CASSLSRTDPYNEQFF.

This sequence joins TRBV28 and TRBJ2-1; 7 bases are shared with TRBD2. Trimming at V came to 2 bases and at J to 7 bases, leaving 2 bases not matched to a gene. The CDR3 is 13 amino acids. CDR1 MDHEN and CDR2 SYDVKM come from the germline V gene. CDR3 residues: CASSLAGVNEQFF. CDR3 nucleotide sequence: TGTGCCAGCAGTTTAGCGGGAGTAAATGAGCAGTTCTTC.

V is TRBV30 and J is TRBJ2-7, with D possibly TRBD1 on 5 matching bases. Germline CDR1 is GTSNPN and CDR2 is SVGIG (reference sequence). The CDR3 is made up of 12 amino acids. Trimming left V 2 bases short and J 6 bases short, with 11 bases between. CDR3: CAWSRQGFEQYF. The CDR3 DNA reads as TGTGCCTGGAGTCGGCAGGGTTTCGAGCAGTACTTC.

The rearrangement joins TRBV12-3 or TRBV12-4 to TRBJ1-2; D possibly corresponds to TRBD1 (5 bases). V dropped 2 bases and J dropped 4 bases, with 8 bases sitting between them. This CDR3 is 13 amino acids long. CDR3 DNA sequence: TGTGCCAGCAGTTTAAGACAGACCTATGGCTACACCTTC. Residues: CASSLRQTYGYTF.

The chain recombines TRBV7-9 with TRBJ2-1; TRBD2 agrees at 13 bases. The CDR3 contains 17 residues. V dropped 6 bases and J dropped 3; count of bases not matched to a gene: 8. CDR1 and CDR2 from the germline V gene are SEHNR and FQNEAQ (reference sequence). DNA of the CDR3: TGTGCCAGCAGTCTCCGGACTAGCGGGGGACACTACAATGAGCAGTTCTTC. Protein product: CASSLRTSGGHYNEQFF.

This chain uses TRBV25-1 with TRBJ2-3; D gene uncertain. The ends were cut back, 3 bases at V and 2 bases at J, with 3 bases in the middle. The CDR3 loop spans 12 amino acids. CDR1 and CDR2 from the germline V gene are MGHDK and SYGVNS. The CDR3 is CASSDFTDTQYF. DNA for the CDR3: TGTGCCAGCAGTGACTTCACAGATACGCAGTATTTT.

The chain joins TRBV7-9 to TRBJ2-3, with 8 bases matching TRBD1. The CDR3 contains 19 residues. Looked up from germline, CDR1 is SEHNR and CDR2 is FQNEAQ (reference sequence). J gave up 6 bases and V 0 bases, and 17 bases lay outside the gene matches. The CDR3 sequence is CASSLAFLTGASGSDTQYF. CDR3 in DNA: TGTGCCAGCAGCTTAGCCTTCCTGACAGGGGCAAGTGGCTCGGATACGCAGTATTTT.

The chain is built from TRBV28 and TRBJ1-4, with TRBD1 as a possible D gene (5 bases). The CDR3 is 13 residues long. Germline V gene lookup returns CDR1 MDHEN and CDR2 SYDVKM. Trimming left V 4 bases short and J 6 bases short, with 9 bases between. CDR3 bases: TGTGCCAGCAGTTCTCCAGGGTATGAAAAACTGTTTTTT. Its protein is CASSSPGYEKLFF.